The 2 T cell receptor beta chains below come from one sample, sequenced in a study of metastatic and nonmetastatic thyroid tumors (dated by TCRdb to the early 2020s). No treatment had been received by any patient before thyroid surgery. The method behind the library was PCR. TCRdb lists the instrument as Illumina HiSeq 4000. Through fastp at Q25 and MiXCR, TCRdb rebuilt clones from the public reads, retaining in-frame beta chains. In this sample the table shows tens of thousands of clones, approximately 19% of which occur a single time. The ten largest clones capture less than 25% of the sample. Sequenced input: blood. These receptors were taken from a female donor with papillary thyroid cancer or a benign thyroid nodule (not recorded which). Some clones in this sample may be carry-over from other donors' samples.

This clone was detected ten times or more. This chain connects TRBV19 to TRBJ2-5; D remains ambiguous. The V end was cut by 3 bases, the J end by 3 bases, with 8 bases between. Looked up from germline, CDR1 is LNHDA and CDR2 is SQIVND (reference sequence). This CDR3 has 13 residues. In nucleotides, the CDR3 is TGTGCCAGTAGTATGACTTGGGAAGAGACCCAGTACTTC. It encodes CASSMTWEETQYF.

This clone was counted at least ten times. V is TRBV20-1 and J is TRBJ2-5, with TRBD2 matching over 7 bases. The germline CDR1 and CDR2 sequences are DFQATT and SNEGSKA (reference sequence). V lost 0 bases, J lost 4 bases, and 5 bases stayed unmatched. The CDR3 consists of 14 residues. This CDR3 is CSAREVRGGETQYF. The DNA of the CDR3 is TGCAGTGCTAGAGAGGTCCGCGGGGGAGAGACCCAGTACTTC.